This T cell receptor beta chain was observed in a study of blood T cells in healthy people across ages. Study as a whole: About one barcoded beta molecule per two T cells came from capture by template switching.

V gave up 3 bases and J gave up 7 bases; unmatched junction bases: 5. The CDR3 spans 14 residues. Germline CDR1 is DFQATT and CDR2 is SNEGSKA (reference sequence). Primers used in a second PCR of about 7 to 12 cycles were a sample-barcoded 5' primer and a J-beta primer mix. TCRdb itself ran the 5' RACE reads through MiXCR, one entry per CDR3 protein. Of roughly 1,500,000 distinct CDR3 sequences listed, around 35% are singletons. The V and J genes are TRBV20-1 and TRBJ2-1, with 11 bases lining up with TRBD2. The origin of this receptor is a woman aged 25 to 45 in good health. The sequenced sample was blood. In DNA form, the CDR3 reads TGCAGTGCTAGCTCTAGCGGGAGGCGTAATGAGCAGTTCTTC. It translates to CSASSSGRRNEQFF.